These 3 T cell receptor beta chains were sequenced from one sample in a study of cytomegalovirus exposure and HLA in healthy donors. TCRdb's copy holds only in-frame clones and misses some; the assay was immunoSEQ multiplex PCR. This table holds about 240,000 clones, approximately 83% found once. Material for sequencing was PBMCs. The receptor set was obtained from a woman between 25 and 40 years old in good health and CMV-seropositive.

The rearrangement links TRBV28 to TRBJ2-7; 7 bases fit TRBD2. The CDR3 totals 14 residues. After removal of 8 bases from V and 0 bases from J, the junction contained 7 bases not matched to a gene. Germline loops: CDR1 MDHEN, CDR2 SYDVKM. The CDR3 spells CASAGVGSSYEQYF. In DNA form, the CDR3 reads TGTGCCAGCGCGGGGGTAGGGAGCTCCTACGAGCAGTACTTC.

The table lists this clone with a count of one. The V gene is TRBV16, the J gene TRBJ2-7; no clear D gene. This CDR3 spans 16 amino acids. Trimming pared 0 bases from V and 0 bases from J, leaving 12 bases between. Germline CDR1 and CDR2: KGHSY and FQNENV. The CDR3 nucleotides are TGTGCCAGCAGCCAATCTCGACTCCCGAGCTCCTACGAGCAGTACTTC. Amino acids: CASSQSRLPSSYEQYF.

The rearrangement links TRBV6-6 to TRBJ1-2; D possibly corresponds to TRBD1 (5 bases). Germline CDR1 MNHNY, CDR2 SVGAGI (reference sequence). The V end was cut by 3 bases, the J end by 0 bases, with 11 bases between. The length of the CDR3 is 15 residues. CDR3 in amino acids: CASSYATEANYGYTF. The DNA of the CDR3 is TGTGCCAGCAGTTATGCGACAGAGGCTAACTATGGCTACACCTTC.